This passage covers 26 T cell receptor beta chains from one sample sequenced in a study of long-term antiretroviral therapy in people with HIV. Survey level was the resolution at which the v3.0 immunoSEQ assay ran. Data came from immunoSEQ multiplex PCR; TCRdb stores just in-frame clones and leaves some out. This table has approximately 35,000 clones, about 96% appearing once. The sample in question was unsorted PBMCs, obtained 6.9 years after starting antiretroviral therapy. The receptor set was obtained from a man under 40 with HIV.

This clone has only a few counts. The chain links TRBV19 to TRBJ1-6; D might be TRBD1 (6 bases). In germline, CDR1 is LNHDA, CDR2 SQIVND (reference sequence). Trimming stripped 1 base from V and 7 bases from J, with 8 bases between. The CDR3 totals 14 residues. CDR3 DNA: TGTGCCAGTAGTATAGGAGACAGGAATTCACCCCTCCACTTT. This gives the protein CASSIGDRNSPLHF.

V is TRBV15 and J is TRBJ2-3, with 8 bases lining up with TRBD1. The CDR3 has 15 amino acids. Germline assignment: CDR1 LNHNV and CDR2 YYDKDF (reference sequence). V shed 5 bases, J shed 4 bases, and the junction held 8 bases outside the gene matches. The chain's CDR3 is CATSSDGQGADTQYF. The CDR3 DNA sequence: TGTGCCACCAGCTCCGACGGACAGGGCGCAGATACGCAGTATTTT.

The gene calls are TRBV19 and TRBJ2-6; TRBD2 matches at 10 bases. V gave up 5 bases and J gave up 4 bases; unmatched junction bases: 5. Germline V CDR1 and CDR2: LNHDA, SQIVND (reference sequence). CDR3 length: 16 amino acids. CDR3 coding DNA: TGTGCCAGTAGTGTAGCGGGAGGTGGAGGGGCCAACGTCCTGACTTTC. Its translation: CASSVAGGGGANVLTF.

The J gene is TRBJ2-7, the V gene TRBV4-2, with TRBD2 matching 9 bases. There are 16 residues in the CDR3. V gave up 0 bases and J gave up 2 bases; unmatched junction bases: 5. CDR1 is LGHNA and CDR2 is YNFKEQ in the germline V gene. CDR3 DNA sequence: TGTGCCAGCAGCCAAGATGGAGTAGCGGGAGCCTACGAGCAGTACTTC. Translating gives CASSQDGVAGAYEQYF.

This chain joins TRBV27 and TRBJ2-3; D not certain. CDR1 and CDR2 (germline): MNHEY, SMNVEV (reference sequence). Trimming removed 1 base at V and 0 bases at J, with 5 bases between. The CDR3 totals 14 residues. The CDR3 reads CASSLYGSTDTQYF. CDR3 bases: TGTGCCAGCAGTTTATATGGTAGCACAGATACGCAGTATTTT.

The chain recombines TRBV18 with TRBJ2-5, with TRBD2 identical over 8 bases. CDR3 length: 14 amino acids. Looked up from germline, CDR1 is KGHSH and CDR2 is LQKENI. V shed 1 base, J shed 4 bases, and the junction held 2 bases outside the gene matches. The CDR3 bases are TGTGCCAGCTCACCACTAGCGGGGTTAGAGACCCAGTACTTC. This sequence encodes CASSPLAGLETQYF. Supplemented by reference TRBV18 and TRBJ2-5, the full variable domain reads NAGVMQNPRHLVRRRGQEARLRCSPMKGHSHVYWYRQLPEEGLKFMVYLQKENIIDESGMPKERFSAEFPKEGPSILRIQQVVRGDSAAYFCASSPLAGLETQYFGPGTRLLVL.

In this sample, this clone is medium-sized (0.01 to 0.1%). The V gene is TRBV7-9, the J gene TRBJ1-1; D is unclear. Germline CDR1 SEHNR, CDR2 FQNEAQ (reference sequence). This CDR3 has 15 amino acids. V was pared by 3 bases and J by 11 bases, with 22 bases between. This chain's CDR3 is CASSFGLLRPEGAFF. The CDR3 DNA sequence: TGTGCCAGCAGCTTCGGTTTGTTGAGACCCGAGGGCGCTTTCTTT.

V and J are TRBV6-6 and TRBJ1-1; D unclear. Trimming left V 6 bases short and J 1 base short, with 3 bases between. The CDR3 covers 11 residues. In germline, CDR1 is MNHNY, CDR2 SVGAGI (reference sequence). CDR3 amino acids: CASRGNTEAFF. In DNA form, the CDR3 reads TGTGCCAGCAGGGGGAACACTGAAGCTTTCTTT.

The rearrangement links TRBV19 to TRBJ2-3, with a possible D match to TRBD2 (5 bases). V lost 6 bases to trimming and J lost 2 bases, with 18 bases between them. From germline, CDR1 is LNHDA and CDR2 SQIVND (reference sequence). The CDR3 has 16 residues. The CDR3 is CASSRRASRYTDTQYF. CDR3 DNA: TGTGCCAGTAGCCGAAGGGCTAGCAGATACACAGATACGCAGTATTTT.

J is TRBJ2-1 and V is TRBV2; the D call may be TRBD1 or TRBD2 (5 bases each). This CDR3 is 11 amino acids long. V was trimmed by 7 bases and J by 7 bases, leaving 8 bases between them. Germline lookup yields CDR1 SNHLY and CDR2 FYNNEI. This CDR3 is CASTGANEQFF. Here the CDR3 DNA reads TGTGCCAGCACCGGGGCAAATGAGCAGTTCTTC.

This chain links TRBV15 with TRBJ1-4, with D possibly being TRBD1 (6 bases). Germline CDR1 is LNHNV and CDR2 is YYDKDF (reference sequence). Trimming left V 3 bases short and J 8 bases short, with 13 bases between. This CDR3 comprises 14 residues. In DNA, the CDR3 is TGTGCCACCAGCAGGGGGGGGGCGCAGGAAAAACTGTTTTTT. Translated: CATSRGGAQEKLFF.

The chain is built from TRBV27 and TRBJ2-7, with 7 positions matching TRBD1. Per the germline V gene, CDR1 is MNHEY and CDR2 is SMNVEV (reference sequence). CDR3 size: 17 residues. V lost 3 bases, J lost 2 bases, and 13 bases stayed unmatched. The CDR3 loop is CASSLGQQTGTPYEQYF. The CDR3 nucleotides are TGTGCCAGCAGTTTGGGACAGCAGACAGGGACGCCCTACGAGCAGTACTTC.

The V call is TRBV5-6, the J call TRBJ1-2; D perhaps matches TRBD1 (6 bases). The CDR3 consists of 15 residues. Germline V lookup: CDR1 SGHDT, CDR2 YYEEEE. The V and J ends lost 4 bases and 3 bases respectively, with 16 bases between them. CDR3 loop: CASSPGGGAYYGYTF. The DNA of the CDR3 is TGTGCCAGCAGCCCTGGCGGGGGCGCTTACTATGGCTACACCTTC.

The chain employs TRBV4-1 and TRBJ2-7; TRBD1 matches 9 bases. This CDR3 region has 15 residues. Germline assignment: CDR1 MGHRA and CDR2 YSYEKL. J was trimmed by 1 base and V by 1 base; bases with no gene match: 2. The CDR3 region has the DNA TGCGCCAGCAGCCAAGGGGACAGGGCATCCTACGAGCAGTACTTC. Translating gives CASSQGDRASYEQYF.

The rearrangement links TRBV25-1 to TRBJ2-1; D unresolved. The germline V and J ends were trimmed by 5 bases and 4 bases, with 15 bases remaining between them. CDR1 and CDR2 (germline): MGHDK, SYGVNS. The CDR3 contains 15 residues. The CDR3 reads CASSSTATGYNEQFF. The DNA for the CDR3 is TGTGCCAGCAGTTCTACAGCCACCGGGTACAATGAGCAGTTCTTC.

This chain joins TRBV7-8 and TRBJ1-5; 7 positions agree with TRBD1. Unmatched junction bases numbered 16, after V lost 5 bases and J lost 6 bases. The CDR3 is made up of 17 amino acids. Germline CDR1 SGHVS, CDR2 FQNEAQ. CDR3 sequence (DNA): TGTGCCAGCAGCCCCAGGACAGGTGGGAGATTTGGTCAGCCCCAGCATTTT. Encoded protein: CASSPRTGGRFGQPQHF. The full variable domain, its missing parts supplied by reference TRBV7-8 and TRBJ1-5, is GAGVSQSPRYKVAKRGQDVALRCDPISGHVSLFWYQQALGQGPEFLTYFQNEAQLDKSGLPSDRFFAERPEGSVSTLKIQRTQQEDSAVYLCASSPRTGGRFGQPQHFGDGTRLSIL.

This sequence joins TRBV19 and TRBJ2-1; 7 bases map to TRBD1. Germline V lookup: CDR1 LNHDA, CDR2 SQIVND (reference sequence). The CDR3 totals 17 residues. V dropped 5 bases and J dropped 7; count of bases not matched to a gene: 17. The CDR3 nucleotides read TGTGCCAGTAGTTCTCGACAGGGATTCGCGGCTATGAATGAGCAGTTCTTC. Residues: CASSSRQGFAAMNEQFF.

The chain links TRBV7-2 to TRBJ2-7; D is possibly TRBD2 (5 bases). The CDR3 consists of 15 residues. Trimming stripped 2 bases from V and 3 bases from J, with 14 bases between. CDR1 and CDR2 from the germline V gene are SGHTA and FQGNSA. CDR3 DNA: TGTGCCAGCAGCTTAAGCGGTCTTTCTTTCTACGAGCAGTACTTC. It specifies CASSLSGLSFYEQYF.

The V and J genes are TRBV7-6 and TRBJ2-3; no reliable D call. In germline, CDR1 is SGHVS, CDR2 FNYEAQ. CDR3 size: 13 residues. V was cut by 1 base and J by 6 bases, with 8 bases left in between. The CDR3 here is CASSLVGRDTQYF. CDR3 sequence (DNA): TGTGCCAGCAGCTTAGTGGGTCGGGATACGCAGTATTTT.

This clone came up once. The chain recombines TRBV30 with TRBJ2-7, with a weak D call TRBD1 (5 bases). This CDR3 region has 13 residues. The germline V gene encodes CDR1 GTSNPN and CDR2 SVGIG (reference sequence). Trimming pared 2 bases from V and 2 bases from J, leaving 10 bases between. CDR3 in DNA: TGTGCCTGGAGTAGAGACAGCCCCTACGAGCAGTACTTC. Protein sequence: CAWSRDSPYEQYF.

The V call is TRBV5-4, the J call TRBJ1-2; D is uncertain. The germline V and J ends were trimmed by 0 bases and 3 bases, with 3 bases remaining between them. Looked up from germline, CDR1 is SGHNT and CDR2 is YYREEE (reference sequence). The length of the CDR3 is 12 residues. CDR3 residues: CASSLDHYGYTF. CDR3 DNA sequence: TGTGCCAGCAGCTTGGATCACTATGGCTACACCTTC.

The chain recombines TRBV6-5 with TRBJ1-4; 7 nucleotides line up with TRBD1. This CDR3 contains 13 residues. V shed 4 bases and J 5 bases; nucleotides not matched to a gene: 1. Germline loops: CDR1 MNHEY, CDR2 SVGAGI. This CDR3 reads CASSSGQNEKLFF. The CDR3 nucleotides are TGTGCCAGCAGTTCGGGACAGAATGAAAAACTGTTTTTT.

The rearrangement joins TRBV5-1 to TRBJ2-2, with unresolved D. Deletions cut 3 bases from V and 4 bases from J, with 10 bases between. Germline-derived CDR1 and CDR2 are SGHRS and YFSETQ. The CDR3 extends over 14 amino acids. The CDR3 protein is CASSWVSVTGELFF. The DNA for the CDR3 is TGCGCCAGCAGCTGGGTTTCCGTCACCGGGGAGCTGTTTTTT.

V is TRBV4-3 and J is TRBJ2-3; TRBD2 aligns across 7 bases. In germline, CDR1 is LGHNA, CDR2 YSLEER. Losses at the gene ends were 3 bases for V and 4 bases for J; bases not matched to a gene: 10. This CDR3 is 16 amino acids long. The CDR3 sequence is CASSQVGSREADTQYF. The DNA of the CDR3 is TGCGCCAGCAGCCAGGTCGGGAGTCGGGAGGCAGATACGCAGTATTTT.

The CDR3 DNA follows: TGTGCCAGCTCACCCTTGAGTGCCAGACCCGCGGGAGCTTTCTTT. Amino acid sequence: CASSPLSARPAGAFF. The rearrangement uses TRBV18 and TRBJ1-1; D is unresolved. Germline CDR1 and CDR2: KGHSH and LQKENI. The CDR3 is 15 residues long. V dropped 3 bases and J dropped 10 bases, with 21 bases sitting between them.

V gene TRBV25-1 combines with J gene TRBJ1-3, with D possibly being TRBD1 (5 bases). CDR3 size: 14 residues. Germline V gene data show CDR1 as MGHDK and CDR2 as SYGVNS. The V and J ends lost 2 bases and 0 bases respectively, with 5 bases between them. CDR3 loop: CASSETGSGNTIYF. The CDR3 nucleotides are TGTGCCAGCAGTGAAACAGGCTCTGGAAACACCATATATTTT.